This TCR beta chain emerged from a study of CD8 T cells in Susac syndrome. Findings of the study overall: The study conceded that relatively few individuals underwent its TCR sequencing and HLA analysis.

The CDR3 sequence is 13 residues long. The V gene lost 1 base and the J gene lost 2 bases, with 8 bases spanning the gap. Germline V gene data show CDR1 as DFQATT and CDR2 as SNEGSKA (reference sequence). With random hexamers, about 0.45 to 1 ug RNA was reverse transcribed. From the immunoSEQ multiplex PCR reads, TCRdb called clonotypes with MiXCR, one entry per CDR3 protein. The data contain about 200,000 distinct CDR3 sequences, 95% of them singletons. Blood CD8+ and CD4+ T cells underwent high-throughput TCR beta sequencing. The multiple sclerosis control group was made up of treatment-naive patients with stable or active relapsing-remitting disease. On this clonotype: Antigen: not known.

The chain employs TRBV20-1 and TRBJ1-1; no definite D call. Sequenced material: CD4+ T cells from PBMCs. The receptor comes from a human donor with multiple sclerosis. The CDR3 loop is CSARVTGNTEAFF. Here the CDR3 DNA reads TGCAGTGCTAGAGTTACGGGAAACACTGAAGCTTTCTTT.